This T cell receptor beta chain was sequenced during a study of T cells after yellow fever vaccination. In the case of this clonotype: What it binds is not known.

Germline CDR1 reads SGHRS; CDR2 reads YFSETQ. The CDR3 runs 17 residues. The germline V and J ends were trimmed by 0 bases and 0 bases, with 13 bases remaining between them. A universal primer site and UMIs were added as TCR cDNA was made by 5'RACE template switching. TCRdb ran MiXCR on the 5' RACE reads and lists one entry per CDR3 protein. This table has about 220,000 distinct CDR3 sequences, roughly 6.3% appearing once. General study findings and limits: The study re-detected most primary-vaccination clones after the booster (roughly 96% CD4, around 89% CD8). A faster peak, day 5 versus 15, was reached by the weaker secondary response.

The clonotype originates from a man aged 30 to 45 who received the YFV17D yellow fever vaccine. This specimen was CD4+ T cells sorted from PBMCs, taken on the day of the yellow fever booster vaccination. The V gene is TRBV5-1, the J gene TRBJ1-5; D remains ambiguous. Here the CDR3 reads CASSLEPASYSNQPQHF. Here the CDR3 DNA reads TGCGCCAGCAGCTTGGAGCCAGCCTCTTATAGCAATCAGCCCCAGCATTTT.